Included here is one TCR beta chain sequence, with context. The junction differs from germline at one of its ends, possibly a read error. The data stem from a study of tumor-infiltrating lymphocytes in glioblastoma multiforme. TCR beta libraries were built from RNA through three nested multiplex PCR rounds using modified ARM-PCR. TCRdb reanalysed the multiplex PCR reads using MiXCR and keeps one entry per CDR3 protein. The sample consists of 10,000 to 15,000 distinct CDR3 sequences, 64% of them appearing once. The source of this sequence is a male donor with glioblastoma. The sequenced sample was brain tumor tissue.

The CDR3 bases are TGTGCCAGCAGCCATGTGCCAGGGAAGCCGGGAGGCTACACTTTC. As protein: CASSHVPGKPGGYTF. This chain joins TRBV14 and TRBJ1-2, with a tentative D call TRBD1 (5 bases). This CDR3 is 15 amino acids long. The germline V gene has CDR1 SGHDN and CDR2 FVKESK.